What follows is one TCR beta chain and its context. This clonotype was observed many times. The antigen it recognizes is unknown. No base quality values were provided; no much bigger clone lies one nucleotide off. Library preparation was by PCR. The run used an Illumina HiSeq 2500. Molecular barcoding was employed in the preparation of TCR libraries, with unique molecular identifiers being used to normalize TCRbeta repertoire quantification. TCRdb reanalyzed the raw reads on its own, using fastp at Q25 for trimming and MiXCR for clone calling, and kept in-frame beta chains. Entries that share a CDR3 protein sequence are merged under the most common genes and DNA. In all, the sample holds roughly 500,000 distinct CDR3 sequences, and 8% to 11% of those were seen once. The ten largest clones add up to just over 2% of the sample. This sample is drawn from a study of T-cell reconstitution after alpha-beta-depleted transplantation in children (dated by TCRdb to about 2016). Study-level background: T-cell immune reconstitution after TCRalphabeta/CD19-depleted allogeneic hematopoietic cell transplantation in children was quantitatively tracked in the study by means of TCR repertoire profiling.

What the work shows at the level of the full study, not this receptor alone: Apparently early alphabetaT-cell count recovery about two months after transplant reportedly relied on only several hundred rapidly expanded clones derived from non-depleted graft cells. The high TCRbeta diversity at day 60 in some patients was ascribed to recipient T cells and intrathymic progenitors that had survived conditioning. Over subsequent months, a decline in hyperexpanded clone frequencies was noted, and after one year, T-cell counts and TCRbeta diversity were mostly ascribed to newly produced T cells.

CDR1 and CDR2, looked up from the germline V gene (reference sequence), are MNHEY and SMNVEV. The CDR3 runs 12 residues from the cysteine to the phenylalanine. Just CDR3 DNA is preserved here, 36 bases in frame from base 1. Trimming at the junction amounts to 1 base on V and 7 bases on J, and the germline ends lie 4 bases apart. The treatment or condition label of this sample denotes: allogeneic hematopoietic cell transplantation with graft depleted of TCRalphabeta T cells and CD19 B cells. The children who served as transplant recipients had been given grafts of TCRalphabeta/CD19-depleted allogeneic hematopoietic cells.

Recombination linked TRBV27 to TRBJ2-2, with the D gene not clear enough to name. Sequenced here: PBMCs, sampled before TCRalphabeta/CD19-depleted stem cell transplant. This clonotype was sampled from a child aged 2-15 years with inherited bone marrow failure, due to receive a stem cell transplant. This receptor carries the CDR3 CASSLWSGELFF. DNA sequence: TGTGCCAGCAGTTTATGGAGCGGGGAGCTGTTTTTT.